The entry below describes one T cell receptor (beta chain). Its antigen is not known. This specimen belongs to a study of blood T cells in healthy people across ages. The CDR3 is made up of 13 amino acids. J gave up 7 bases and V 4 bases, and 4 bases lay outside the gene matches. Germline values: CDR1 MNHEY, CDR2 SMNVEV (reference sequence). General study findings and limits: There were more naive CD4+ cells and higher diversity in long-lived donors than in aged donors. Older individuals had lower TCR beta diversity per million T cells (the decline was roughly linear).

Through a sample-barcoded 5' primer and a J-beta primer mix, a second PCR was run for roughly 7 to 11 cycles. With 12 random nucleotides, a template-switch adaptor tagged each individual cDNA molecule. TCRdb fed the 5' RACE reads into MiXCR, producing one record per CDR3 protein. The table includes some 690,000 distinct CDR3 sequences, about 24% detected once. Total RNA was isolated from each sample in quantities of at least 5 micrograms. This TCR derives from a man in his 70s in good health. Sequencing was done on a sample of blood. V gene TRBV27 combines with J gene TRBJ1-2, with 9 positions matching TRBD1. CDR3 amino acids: CASSSWTGVGYTF. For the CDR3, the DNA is TGTGCCAGCAGTTCGTGGACAGGGGTTGGCTACACCTTC.